The 18 T cell receptor beta chains presented below share a single source sample, sequenced in a study of T cells in Graves' hyperthyroidism and ophthalmopathy. What was amplified from RNA transcripts were TCR beta CDR3 regions. An initial round of RT-PCR targeting the TCR CDR3 relied on the HTBI primer set. TCRdb ran MiXCR on the multiplex PCR reads and lists one entry per CDR3 protein. The table shows about 300,000 distinct CDR3 sequences, with roughly 15% occurring only once. The sample taken for sequencing was blood. The receptors were sampled from a man aged 25 to 45 with Graves' hyperthyroidism.

The chain is built from TRBV27 and TRBJ2-3; D may be TRBD2 (7 bases). CDR3 length: 13 amino acids. Deletions cut 6 bases from V and 5 bases from J, with 12 bases between. Germline CDR1 reads MNHEY; CDR2 reads SMNVEV (reference sequence). The CDR3 loop reads CASRRGGEDTQYF. The CDR3, as DNA: TGTGCCAGCAGACGAGGGGGGGAAGATACGCAGTATTTT.

Only a few counts were recorded for this clonotype. The chain combines TRBV20-1 with TRBJ1-6; TRBD1 is a possible D gene (6 bases). This CDR3 has 12 residues. The V gene lost 7 bases and the J gene lost 7 bases, with 11 bases spanning the gap. Germline values: CDR1 DFQATT, CDR2 SNEGSKA (reference sequence). The CDR3 DNA is TGCAGTGTCAGGGGTTGGAATTCACCCCTCCACTTT. This gives the protein CSVRGWNSPLHF.

The V call is TRBV24-1, the J call TRBJ2-1; the D gene could be TRBD1 or TRBD2 (5 bases each). The length of the CDR3 is 16 residues. V lost 1 base to trimming and J lost 5 bases, with 14 bases between them. Germline CDR1 and CDR2: KGHDR and SFDVKD. The CDR3 DNA sequence: TGTGCCACCAGTGATTTCAGGGTGCGGGCAAACAATGAGCAGTTCTTC. Its protein is CATSDFRVRANNEQFF.

This clonotype was seen many times. Compared with germline, one end of the junction differs, possibly owing to a read error. The chain joins TRBV30 to TRBJ1-5; no clear D gene. Germline lookup yields CDR1 GTSNPN and CDR2 SVGIG (reference sequence). The CDR3 covers 15 residues. The CDR3 DNA is TGTGCCCGGAGTGCTTTGGGAAGCCTCAATCAGCCCCAGCATTTT. Amino acids: CARSALGSLNQPQHF.

This clonotype was observed at least ten times. The rearrangement links TRBV11-3 to TRBJ1-1, with a tentative D call TRBD1 (6 bases). V lost 1 base and J lost 4, with 10 bases in between. CDR1 and CDR2 from the germline V gene are SGHNT and YENEEA. The CDR3 is made up of 14 amino acids. The CDR3 sequence is CASSLGVRGTEAFF. The CDR3 DNA sequence: TGTGCCAGCAGCTTAGGAGTCAGGGGCACTGAAGCTTTCTTT.

V usage is TRBV12-3 or TRBV12-4 and J usage is TRBJ1-6; the D is unclear. This CDR3 is built from 16 residues. Trimming stripped 4 bases from V and 9 bases from J, with 19 bases between. In DNA form, the CDR3 reads TGTGCCAGCAGTTCCGGGCAGGCCCTTCCAAGTTCACCCCTCCACTTT. This translates into CASSSGQALPSSPLHF.

The chain has TRBV5-1 and TRBJ2-5; possibly TRBD1 or TRBD2 for D (6 bases each). The V end lost 0 bases, the J end lost 0 bases, and 12 bases lay between the germline ends. CDR1 and CDR2 (germline): SGHRS, YFSETQ. The CDR3 is 16 residues long. The CDR3 loop reads CASSLGGAPYQETQYF. Written as DNA, the CDR3 is TGCGCCAGCAGCTTGGGGGGGGCACCATACCAAGAGACCCAGTACTTC. The entire variable domain, with the rest obtained from reference TRBV5-1 and TRBJ2-5, is as follows: KAGVTQTPRYLIKTRGQQVTLSCSPISGHRSVSWYQQTPGQGLQFLFEYFSETQRNKGNFPGRFSGRQFSNSRSEMNVSTLELGDSALYLCASSLGGAPYQETQYFGPGTRLLVL.

This rearrangement joins TRBV7-9 to TRBJ2-1; D unresolved. Between the trimmed V and J ends, which lost 2 bases and 8 bases, there was a span of 7 bases. The CDR3 spans 12 residues. Germline CDR1 SEHNR, CDR2 FQNEAQ (reference sequence). The CDR3 here is CASSLNVDEQFF. The CDR3 nucleotides are TGTGCCAGCAGCTTAAACGTGGATGAGCAGTTCTTC.

With regard to this clonotype: A much larger clone is a single base away; this may be a read error. This sequence joins TRBV7-9 and TRBJ1-4; D gene unclear. The germline V gene has CDR1 SEHNR and CDR2 FQNEAQ (reference sequence). The CDR3 runs 14 residues. V was shortened by 5 bases and J by 0 bases, with 7 bases between the two germline ends. In DNA, the CDR3 is TGTGCCAGCAGCCGAGGTGCAACTAATGAAAAACTGTTTTTT. Its translation is CASSRGATNEKLFF.

The chain recombines TRBV5-1 with TRBJ2-5; D is perhaps TRBD1 (6 bases). There are 15 residues in the CDR3. CDR1 and CDR2 from the germline V gene are SGHRS and YFSETQ. Trimming stripped 2 bases from V and 3 bases from J, with 14 bases between. CDR3 region: CASSFTGTTEETQYF. DNA of the CDR3: TGCGCCAGCAGCTTCACCGGGACAACAGAAGAGACCCAGTACTTC.

At least ten counts were recorded for this clonotype. The chain couples TRBV6-1 to TRBJ1-5; D is uncertain. Germline V gene lookup returns CDR1 MNHNS and CDR2 SASEGT. The V and J ends lost 0 bases and 2 bases respectively, with 11 bases between them. The CDR3 spans 16 residues. CDR3 nucleotides: TGTGCCAGCAGTGAAGCGAGGGCCCCGCGCAATCAGCCCCAGCATTTT. This codes for CASSEARAPRNQPQHF.

The chain employs TRBV29-1 and TRBJ2-7; D is possibly TRBD2 (7 bases). V gave up 3 bases and J gave up 6 bases, with 15 bases separating them. This CDR3 comprises 13 residues. Germline assignment: CDR1 SQVTM and CDR2 ANQGSEA. The DNA of the CDR3 is TGCAGCGTTGATGAGGGAGGGGGGGGCGAGCAGTACTTC. Its translation is CSVDEGGGGEQYF.

The chain links TRBV9 to TRBJ1-2; D might be TRBD1 (6 bases). CDR3 size: 16 residues. The V and J ends lost 4 bases and 0 bases respectively, with 16 bases between them. Germline CDR1 SGDLS, CDR2 YYNGEE. The CDR3 DNA reads as TGTGCCAGCAGCACCTACTCGGGGGCCTCTAACTATGGCTACACCTTC. Protein product: CASSTYSGASNYGYTF.

This sequence joins TRBV25-1 and TRBJ2-1; 9 bases are shared with TRBD1. Germline V gives CDR1 MGHDK, CDR2 SYGVNS. This CDR3 has 14 amino acids. V lost 5 bases, J lost 8 bases, and 7 bases stayed unmatched. CDR3 in amino acids: CASSRTGVFDEQFF. In DNA form, the CDR3 reads TGTGCCAGCAGTCGGACAGGGGTGTTCGATGAGCAGTTCTTC.

The V call is TRBV28, the J call TRBJ1-2; 9 bases match TRBD1. The CDR3 covers 15 residues. V shed 4 bases and J 4 bases; nucleotides not matched to a gene: 7. Germline lookup yields CDR1 MDHEN and CDR2 SYDVKM. The CDR3 is CASSSTGGFGYGYTF. CDR3 DNA sequence: TGTGCCAGCAGTTCCACAGGGGGCTTTGGCTATGGCTACACCTTC.

This chain connects TRBV19 to TRBJ1-1; no clear D gene. Germline lookup yields CDR1 LNHDA and CDR2 SQIVND (reference sequence). V lost 7 bases to trimming and J lost 2 bases, with 8 bases between them. The CDR3 contains 12 residues. The CDR3 is CASKVGNTEAFF. The DNA for the CDR3 is TGTGCCAGTAAGGTCGGAAACACTGAAGCTTTCTTT.

This clonotype appeared a few times. The J gene is TRBJ2-4, the V gene TRBV10-3, with D hard to call. V was trimmed by 3 bases and J by 0 bases, leaving 15 bases between them. This CDR3 has 17 amino acids. The germline CDR1 and CDR2 sequences are ENHRY and SYGVKD. CDR3 sequence: CAISEVAELRAKNIQYF. Here the CDR3 DNA reads TGTGCCATCAGTGAAGTGGCAGAACTTAGAGCCAAAAACATTCAGTACTTC.

This clonotype was seen repeatedly, ten times or more. This chain links TRBV6-1 with TRBJ2-1, with TRBD2 as a possible D gene (5 bases). This CDR3 is 13 amino acids long. Per the germline V gene, CDR1 is MNHNS and CDR2 is SASEGT. V gave up 5 bases and J gave up 4 bases, with 9 bases separating them. CDR3 residues: CASSLALYNEQFF. The CDR3 region has the DNA TGTGCCAGCAGTCTAGCCCTATACAATGAGCAGTTCTTC.